The next 27 T cell receptor beta chains were all read from a single sample in a study of OX40 agonist ivuxolimab in advanced cancers. Using immunoSEQ multiplex PCR, the repertoire was profiled, and TCRdb retains in-frame clones only, with some absent. The data show 70,000 or so clones, with around 90% seen just once and around 8% held by the top ten. Specimen: CD4+ or CD8+ T cells sorted from blood, collected in a trial of the OX40 agonist ivuxolimab. These receptors were collected from an adult with an advanced solid tumor such as melanoma, head and neck, liver or kidney cancer.

J is TRBJ1-2 and V is TRBV19, with 12 bases matching TRBD1. The CDR3 is made up of 14 amino acids. Germline values: CDR1 LNHDA, CDR2 SQIVND (reference sequence). V lost 4 bases to trimming and J lost 7 bases; unmatched junction nucleotides: 4. CDR3 in DNA: TGTGCCAGTAGTAGGGGACAGGGGGCGATTGGCTACACCTTC. Its protein is CASSRGQGAIGYTF.

Here the CDR3 reads CASSLDRHEQYF. In DNA, the CDR3 is TGTGCCAGCAGTTTGGACAGGCACGAGCAGTACTTC. The genes are TRBV27 and TRBJ2-7; TRBD1 matches 7 bases. V lost 3 bases, J lost 5 bases, and 1 base stayed unmatched. Germline lookup yields CDR1 MNHEY and CDR2 SMNVEV (reference sequence). The CDR3 runs 12 residues.

This clone was seen only once. This chain joins TRBV10-2 and TRBJ2-5, with 11 nucleotides matching TRBD2. The CDR3 consists of 17 residues. The junction had 15 bases not matched to a gene; V was cut back by 7 bases and J by 5 bases. Germline-derived CDR1 and CDR2 are WSHSY and SAAADI. The CDR3 is CASKSSGGPPRAETQYF. CDR3 nucleotide sequence: TGCGCCAGCAAATCTAGCGGGGGGCCCCCCCGAGCGGAGACCCAGTACTTC.

This clone was found a few times. The J gene is TRBJ1-2, the V gene TRBV4-3; a possible D gene is TRBD1 (5 bases). The germline V and J ends were trimmed by 3 bases and 0 bases, with 11 bases remaining between them. Germline V gene sequence: CDR1 LGHNA, CDR2 YSLEER. The CDR3 length is 15 residues. DNA for the CDR3: TGCGCCAGCAGCCATCCGGGACGAGCTAACTATGGCTACACCTTC. Protein: CASSHPGRANYGYTF.

The V and J genes are TRBV19 and TRBJ2-3; TRBD1 might be the D (6 bases). The V gene's germline CDR1 is LNHDA and CDR2 SQIVND (reference sequence). The V gene lost 3 bases and the J gene lost 3 bases, with 16 bases spanning the gap. This CDR3 spans 16 amino acids. The CDR3 loop is CASSIKGVIKTDTQYF. CDR3 sequence (DNA): TGTGCCAGTAGTATTAAGGGGGTGATCAAGACAGATACGCAGTATTTT.

The chain has TRBV12-5 and TRBJ2-7, with 9 bases that match TRBD1. Germline CDR1 and CDR2: LGHNT and FRNRAP. This CDR3 region has 16 residues. V shed 1 base and J 3 bases; nucleotides not matched to a gene: 7. In DNA form, the CDR3 reads TGTGCTAGTGGTTTGGCAGGACAGGGGCTCCTCTACGAGCAGTACTTC. It specifies CASGLAGQGLLYEQYF.

The V gene is TRBV6-4, the J gene TRBJ2-1; TRBD2 matches at 9 bases. In germline, CDR1 is MRHNA, CDR2 SNTAGT. The V segment lost 4 bases and the J segment 5 bases; nucleotides outside the gene matches: 12. CDR3 length: 17 residues. The chain's CDR3 is CASSASDSGGRNNEQFF. The CDR3 nucleotides are TGTGCCAGCAGTGCTTCTGATAGCGGGGGCCGTAACAATGAGCAGTTCTTC.

The chain carries TRBV27 and TRBJ1-2, with a weak D call TRBD1 (6 bases). V was clipped by 7 bases and J by 8 bases, with 17 bases between them. Per the germline V gene, CDR1 is MNHEY and CDR2 is SMNVEV (reference sequence). CDR3 length: 13 residues. The CDR3 loop reads CASKPIPGTGYTF. Written as DNA, the CDR3 is TGTGCCAGCAAGCCTATACCGGGGACAGGCTACACCTTC.

This chain links TRBV7-6 with TRBJ1-1, with no clear D. Trimming took 4 bases from V and 0 from J, leaving 15 bases between them. The length of the CDR3 is 16 residues. CDR1 and CDR2 from the germline V gene are SGHVS and FNYEAQ. Here the CDR3 DNA reads TGTGCCAGCAGCTACGAGGCAGGTCTTATGAACACTGAAGCTTTCTTT. Its translation is CASSYEAGLMNTEAFF.

The rearrangement links TRBV6-1 to TRBJ1-1; D not certain. Germline assignment: CDR1 MNHNS and CDR2 SASEGT. Trimming pared 2 bases from V and 7 bases from J, leaving 14 bases between. This CDR3 is built from 14 residues. CDR3 amino acids: CASSESPYYYEAFF. The DNA for the CDR3 is TGTGCCAGCAGTGAAAGTCCCTACTATTATGAAGCTTTCTTT.

The chain couples TRBV7-6 to TRBJ2-2; no clear D gene. There are 16 residues in the CDR3. With 1 base removed from V and 0 bases from J, the gap between germline ends came to 9 bases. Germline V gene data show CDR1 as SGHVS and CDR2 as FNYEAQ. CDR3 coding DNA: TGTGCCAGCAGCTTAGTTGAGGCAGCGAACACCGGGGAGCTGTTTTTT. As protein: CASSLVEAANTGELFF.

The chain combines TRBV2 with TRBJ2-3; D possibly corresponds to TRBD1 (6 bases). The CDR3 extends over 16 amino acids. The germline CDR1 and CDR2 sequences are SNHLY and FYNNEI. Trimming removed 3 bases from V and 2 bases from J, with 15 bases in between. CDR3 sequence (DNA): TGTGCCAGCAGTGACTCCCCTAGGGACACCACAGATACGCAGTATTTT. This gives the protein CASSDSPRDTTDTQYF.

The chain combines TRBV5-4 with TRBJ2-3; D is ambiguous. Between the trimmed V and J ends, which lost 3 bases and 5 bases, there was a span of 7 bases. The germline V gene has CDR1 SGHNT and CDR2 YYREEE (reference sequence). This CDR3 has 12 residues. This CDR3 is CASSSAGDTQYF. For the CDR3, the DNA is TGTGCCAGCAGCTCTGCAGGAGATACGCAGTATTTT.

The chain uses TRBV27 and TRBJ1-6; D remains ambiguous. With 5 bases removed from V and 6 bases from J, the gap between germline ends came to 14 bases. The CDR3 consists of 15 residues. The germline V gene encodes CDR1 MNHEY and CDR2 SMNVEV (reference sequence). The CDR3 region is CASSDRTSGNSPLHF. The CDR3 DNA sequence: TGTGCCAGCAGTGACCGGACTTCGGGTAATTCACCCCTCCACTTT.

V and J are TRBV7-2 and TRBJ2-1; D is possibly TRBD1 or TRBD2 (5 bases each). V dropped 4 bases and J dropped 12 bases, with 22 bases sitting between them. This CDR3 is built from 15 residues. CDR1 is SGHTA, CDR2 FQGNSA, per germline. The CDR3 sequence is CASSSLMVQGEGQFF. The CDR3 nucleotides are TGTGCCAGCAGCTCACTCATGGTCCAGGGAGAGGGGCAGTTCTTC. The whole variable domain, remainder taken from reference TRBV7-2 and TRBJ2-1, is GAGVSQSPSNKVTEKGKDVELRCDPISGHTALYWYRQSLGQGLEFLIYFQGNSAPDKSGLPSDRFSAERTGGSVSTLTIQRTQQEDSAVYLCASSSLMVQGEGQFFGPGTRLTVL.

In its sample, this clone was seen once. The V gene is TRBV10-2, the J gene TRBJ1-5; 7 bases agree with TRBD1. The CDR3 totals 14 residues. Germline V gene lookup returns CDR1 WSHSY and CDR2 SAAADI. J was trimmed by 6 bases and V by 7 bases; bases with no gene match: 9. CDR3: CASKERGQFQPQHF. CDR3 nucleotide sequence: TGCGCCAGCAAGGAAAGGGGGCAGTTTCAGCCCCAGCATTTT.

The chain combines TRBV19 with TRBJ1-2; 7 bases fit TRBD1. J was trimmed by 2 bases and V by 5 bases; bases with no gene match: 5. Germline V gene data show CDR1 as LNHDA and CDR2 as SQIVND (reference sequence). The CDR3 extends over 14 amino acids. The CDR3 region is CASSFAGGNYGYTF. CDR3 DNA sequence: TGTGCCAGTAGTTTTGCAGGGGGAAACTATGGCTACACCTTC.

The chain joins TRBV19 to TRBJ1-1, with unresolved D. The germline V and J ends were trimmed by 1 base and 0 bases, with 9 bases remaining between them. The CDR3 spans 15 residues. The V gene's germline CDR1 is LNHDA and CDR2 SQIVND (reference sequence). The CDR3 loop reads CASSIVPGMNTEAFF. The CDR3 DNA sequence: TGTGCCAGTAGTATAGTTCCGGGCATGAACACTGAAGCTTTCTTT. Variable domain in full (rest from reference TRBV19 and TRBJ1-1): DGGITQSPKYLFRKEGQNVTLSCEQNLNHDAMYWYRQDPGQGLRLIYYSQIVNDFQKGDIAEGYSVSREKKESFPLTVTSAQKNPTAFYLCASSIVPGMNTEAFFGQGTRLTVV.

This clone has just one count. The chain carries TRBV19 and TRBJ2-3, with 7 bases fitting TRBD2. The V gene's germline CDR1 is LNHDA and CDR2 SQIVND (reference sequence). CDR3 size: 15 residues. J gave up 1 base and V 3 bases, and 4 bases lay outside the gene matches. CDR3 protein: CASSMFLAGTDTQYF. CDR3 DNA: TGTGCCAGTAGTATGTTTCTAGCGGGCACAGATACGCAGTATTTT. The full variable domain, in which reference TRBV19 and TRBJ2-3 provide the parts outside the CDR3, is DGGITQSPKYLFRKEGQNVTLSCEQNLNHDAMYWYRQDPGQGLRLIYYSQIVNDFQKGDIAEGYSVSREKKESFPLTVTSAQKNPTAFYLCASSMFLAGTDTQYFGPGTRLTVL.

This chain joins TRBV6-5 and TRBJ1-1, with D perhaps TRBD1 (5 bases). This CDR3 has 16 amino acids. The germline V gene encodes CDR1 MNHEY and CDR2 SVGAGI. Trimming took 0 bases from V and 0 from J, leaving 11 bases between them. CDR3 bases: TGTGCCAGCAGTTACTCAGGGGAGGGGATGAACACTGAAGCTTTCTTT. Translation: CASSYSGEGMNTEAFF.

V usage is TRBV5-3 and J usage is TRBJ1-4, with 8 bases aligning to TRBD1. TRBV5-3 is classed as an ORF, of uncertain function. V lost 0 bases and J lost 5; bases outside the gene matches: 9. CDR3 length: 17 amino acids. The CDR3 DNA is TGTGCCAGAAGCTTGGGCAGGACAGGGCTCTCAAATGAAAAACTGTTTTTT. Protein product: CARSLGRTGLSNEKLFF.

The chain is built from TRBV6-4 and TRBJ2-1; D remains unclear. V lost 4 bases and J lost 5, with 15 bases in between. The germline V gene encodes CDR1 MRHNA and CDR2 SNTAGT. The CDR3 spans 15 residues. The CDR3 DNA reads as TGTGCCAGCAGTGCAGTAAAAGGGCCCAACAATGAGCAGTTCTTC. It encodes CASSAVKGPNNEQFF.

Notes on this clone: The junction and the germline gene differ at one end; a read error may be behind it. The genes are TRBV7-7 and TRBJ2-5, with a weak D call TRBD2 (5 bases). In germline, CDR1 is SSHAT, CDR2 FNYEAQ (reference sequence). This CDR3 is 15 amino acids long. CDR3 residues: CASSLAAAGQETQYF. DNA for the CDR3: TGTGCTAGCAGCCTAGCCGCGGCGGGCCAAGAGACCCAGTACTTC.

J is TRBJ2-7 and V is TRBV6-5, with 8 bases matching TRBD1. V dropped 7 bases and J dropped 3; count of bases not matched to a gene: 5. CDR3 length: 13 amino acids. Germline V lookup: CDR1 MNHEY, CDR2 SVGAGI. CDR3 nucleotide sequence: TGTGCCAGCAAGAGTGGACAGGGCTACGAGCAGTACTTC. This sequence encodes CASKSGQGYEQYF.

This clone was recorded once. The chain is built from TRBV7-3 and TRBJ2-1; 11 nucleotides agree with TRBD2. CDR1 SGHTA and CDR2 FQGTGA come from the germline V gene. The junction had 10 bases not matched to a gene; V was cut back by 4 bases and J by 5 bases. CDR3 length: 17 residues. The chain's CDR3 is CASSSGTSGTLDNEQFF. The CDR3 nucleotides are TGTGCCAGCAGCTCTGGGACTAGCGGAACATTAGACAATGAGCAGTTCTTC.

The V and J genes are TRBV5-6 and TRBJ2-3; TRBD2 might be the D (6 bases). CDR1 and CDR2 (germline): SGHDT, YYEEEE. The CDR3 has 15 residues. The V gene lost 2 bases and the J gene lost 5 bases, with 15 bases spanning the gap. CDR3 region: CASSFGTPQVDTQYF. CDR3 DNA sequence: TGTGCCAGCAGCTTTGGGACTCCCCAAGTAGATACGCAGTATTTT.

This CDR3 reads CASSERQGLDTDTQYF. Written as DNA, the CDR3 is TGTGCCAGCAGTGAAAGACAGGGACTAGACACAGATACGCAGTATTTT. This sequence joins TRBV2 and TRBJ2-3; a possible D gene is TRBD2 (8 bases). CDR1 is SNHLY and CDR2 is FYNNEI in the germline V gene. This CDR3 has 16 residues. The germline V and J ends were trimmed by 2 bases and 2 bases, with 14 bases remaining between them.